The T cell receptor beta chain described here comes from a study of T cell responses to AZD1222 COVID-19 vaccine. This CDR3 is built from 16 residues. CDR1 SGDLS and CDR2 YYNGEE come from the germline V gene. With 4 bases removed from V and 3 bases from J, the gap between germline ends came to 16 bases. TCRdb's copy holds only in-frame clones and misses some; the assay was immunoSEQ multiplex PCR. The sample yields around 110,000 clones, around 90% seen once. This TCR came from an adult in good health. The material was peripheral blood, obtained on day 0 of AZD1222 vaccination. This chain connects TRBV9 to TRBJ1-4; no definite D call. The CDR3 loop is CASSKDGYTANEKLFF. Written as DNA, the CDR3 is TGTGCCAGCAGCAAGGACGGGTATACAGCTAATGAAAAACTGTTTTTT.